This T cell receptor beta chain was documented in a study of T cell clonality in common variable immunodeficiency. Study results and caveats: In common variable immunodeficiency, TCR beta chains reportedly carried fewer deletions and N-nucleotide insertions. TCRbeta clonality was increased in CVID versus healthy controls.

Most patients and controls had Caucasian heritage. This CDR3 has 16 residues. The ends were cut back, 2 bases at V and 5 bases at J, with 15 bases in the middle. Equal genomic DNA amounts from CVID and control samples were sequenced. Clones were read by immunoSEQ multiplex PCR, and TCRdb kept only the in-frame ones, dropping some. The table lists 50,000 to 65,000 clones, no singletons, with approximately 0.84% in the top ten. In its sample, this clone was seen many times. Its antigen is as yet unknown. The read gets to within 3 residues of the CDR3 end, and the germline J gene fills in the rest. The TCR sequence derives from a person between 18 and 70 years old in good health. The source material was peripheral blood mononuclear cells. V gene TRBV23-1 combines with J gene TRBJ2-2; a weak D match, TRBD2 (5 bases). TRBV23-1 is classed as an ORF, of uncertain function. CDR3 sequence: CASSQGPFSGTGELFF. Incomplete CDR3 DNA: TGCGCCAGCAGTCAAGGACCGTTTTCGGGGACCGGGGAG.